One sample yielded the 13 T cell receptor beta chains listed below, sequenced in a study of T cells in women clearing cervical HPV infection (dated by TCRdb to the late 2010s). The protocol used for the library was the immunoSEQ multiplex PCR assay. Sourced from immuneACCESS, this table was stored by TCRdb with only in-frame sequences that have V and J called. A share of the clones is absent; for the studies checked, an unresolved V gene accounts for under half, and the remainder has no known explanation. Per the sample table, the count is 20,000 to 30,000 clones. The ten most abundant clones make up 5.4% of the sample. The sequenced sample was blood buffy coat. The source is a woman aged 18 to 75 with a cervical HPV16 infection that either progressed to CIN3+ or cleared (not recorded which).

Of note for this clone: The sequenced fragment ends 3 residues before the CDR3 boundary, so the rest is inferred from the germline J gene. The rearrangement joins TRBV11-2 to TRBJ2-7, with D possibly TRBD2 on 5 matching bases. Per germline, CDR1 SGHAT and CDR2 FQNNGV. Trimming left V 3 bases short and J 1 base short, with 7 bases between. The CDR3 sequence is 13 residues long. CDR3 in amino acids: CASSLAGSYEQYF. The sequenced CDR3 bases are TGTGCCAGCAGCTTGGCGGGTTCCTACGAG.

This CDR3 reads CACLKTSAEVDTQYF. The part of the CDR3 DNA that was read is TGTGCCTGCCTTAAGACTAGCGCGGAGGTGGATACG. This rearrangement joins TRBV30 to TRBJ2-3, with 8 bases that match TRBD2. The CDR3 is cut off 3 residues early in the read; its end comes from the germline J gene. CDR1 is GTSNPN and CDR2 is SVGIG in the germline V gene (reference sequence). CDR3 length: 15 residues. J gave up 6 bases and V 6 bases, and 14 bases lay outside the gene matches. The full variable domain, with the rest looked up from reference TRBV30 and TRBJ2-3, is SQTIHQWPATLVQPVGSPLSLECTVEGTSNPNLYWYRQAAGRGLQLLFYSVGIGQISSEVPQNLSASRPQDRQFILSSKKLLLSDSGFYLCACLKTSAEVDTQYFGPGTRLTVL.

In regard to this clone: The CDR3 extends 3 residues past the end of the read, so its final part is completed from the germline J gene. The chain combines TRBV29-1 with TRBJ1-1, with a possible D match to TRBD1 (6 bases). The V gene lost 7 bases and the J gene lost 0 bases, with 12 bases spanning the gap. Germline V gives CDR1 SQVTM, CDR2 ANQGSEA. The CDR3 spans 13 residues. The CDR3 loop reads CSAVRDMNTEAFF. CDR3 DNA (partial): TGCAGCGCAGTCAGGGACATGAACACTGAA. Supplemented by reference TRBV29-1 and TRBJ1-1, the full variable domain reads SAVISQKPSRDICQRGTSLTIQCQVDSQVTMMFWYRQQPGQSLTLIATANQGSEATYESGFVIDKFPISRPNLTFSTLTVSNMSPEDSSIYLCSAVRDMNTEAFFGQGTRLTVV.

The CDR3 protein is CASSPGAGLRAFF. CDR3 DNA (partial): TGTGCCAGCAGCCCCGGAGCGGGGCTGAGG. V gene TRBV7-6 combines with J gene TRBJ1-1; D perhaps matches TRBD1 (5 bases). The CDR3 end lies 3 residues beyond the end of the read and is filled in from the germline J gene. CDR1 and CDR2 (germline): SGHVS, FNYEAQ. This CDR3 has 13 residues. The full variable domain, rest sourced from reference TRBV7-6 and TRBJ1-1, is GAGVSQSPRYKVTKRGQDVALRCDPISGHVSLYWYRQALGQGPEFLTYFNYEAQQDKSGLPNDRFSAERPEGSISTLTIQRTEQRDSAMYRCASSPGAGLRAFFGQGTRLTVV.

A note on this clone: The sequence runs out 3 residues before the end of the CDR3; the remainder is reconstructed from the germline J gene. J is TRBJ2-1 and V is TRBV19, with TRBD2 matching 8 bases. The ends lost 0 bases at V and 3 bases at J; junction bases unmatched: 10. The CDR3 length is 18 residues. In germline, CDR1 is LNHDA, CDR2 SQIVND (reference sequence). The CDR3 sequence is CASSIETPTSASYNEQFF. The CDR3 bases that were read are TGTGCCAGTAGTATAGAAACCCCGACTAGCGCAAGCTACAATGAG.

Details on this clone: The read finishes 3 residues shy of the CDR3 end, and the germline J gene is used to complete it. The V call is TRBV19, the J call TRBJ1-2; 8 bases match TRBD1. Per the germline V gene, CDR1 is LNHDA and CDR2 is SQIVND (reference sequence). The CDR3 contains 16 residues. CDR3 DNA, as far as it was read: TGTGCCAGTAGCCTGAAGCGGACAGGGTTTAGCAACGAC. It translates to CASSLKRTGFSND. The CDR3 in its entirety is CASSLKRTGFSNDYTF.

A word on this clone: The read gets to within 3 residues of the CDR3 end, and the germline J gene fills in the rest. This chain joins TRBV5-1 and TRBJ2-3; 10 bases map to TRBD2. The germline V gene has CDR1 SGHRS and CDR2 YFSETQ. CDR3 size: 17 residues. Trimming removed 3 bases from V and 2 bases from J; junction bases left unmatched: 9. The CDR3 loop is CASSYGTSASVTDTQYF. The sequenced CDR3 bases are TGCGCCAGCAGCTACGGGACTAGCGCAAGCGTCACAGATACG.

Remarks on this clone: One end of the junction is discordant with germline, which a read error may explain. With the read ending 3 residues before the CDR3 end, the germline J gene is used to fill in that end. V usage is TRBV19 and J usage is TRBJ1-2; D remains ambiguous. This CDR3 comprises 18 residues. Per germline, CDR1 LNHDA and CDR2 SQIVND (reference sequence). The CDR3 sequence is CASTAGIAGGPAGYDYTF. The part of the CDR3 DNA that was read is TGTGCCAGTACTGCGGGCATAGCGGGAGGTCCCGCTGGGTATGAC.

Turning to this clone: Sequencing ends 3 residues short of the CDR3 end; the germline J gene provides the rest. The chain has TRBV5-1 and TRBJ2-2, with TRBD2 matching over 8 bases. Germline assignment: CDR1 SGHRS and CDR2 YFSETQ. The CDR3 sequence is 15 residues long. The junction had 4 bases not matched to a gene; V was cut back by 1 base and J by 5 bases. The CDR3 reads CASSLSGRGTGELFF. The sequenced part of the CDR3 DNA is TGCGCCAGCAGCTTGAGCGGGAGAGGAACCGGGGAG.

Of note for this clone: With the read ending 3 residues before the CDR3 end, the germline J gene is used to fill in that end. The rearrangement joins TRBV4-2 to TRBJ2-1; no reliable D call. The CDR3 has 14 amino acids. The V and J ends lost 4 bases and 4 bases respectively, with 11 bases between them. Germline lookup yields CDR1 LGHNA and CDR2 YNFKEQ. The CDR3 protein is CASSPLGLYNEQFF. Incomplete CDR3 DNA: TGTGCCAGCAGCCCGCTGGGCTTATACAATGAG.

With respect to this clone: The DNA ends 3 residues before the CDR3 does, and the rest of the CDR3 is filled in from the germline J gene. The J gene is TRBJ1-3, the V gene TRBV7-6; D remains ambiguous. Germline loops: CDR1 SGHVS, CDR2 FNYEAQ. The V end was cut by 1 base, the J end by 0 bases, with 4 bases between. This CDR3 is 14 amino acids long. CDR3: CASSLVLSGNTIYF. The sequenced CDR3 bases are TGTGCCAGCAGCTTAGTTCTCTCTGGAAACACC.

Of note for this clone: The read comes to an end 3 residues before the CDR3 does, leaving the germline J gene to fill in the end. This chain joins TRBV7-2 and TRBJ1-2, with no clear D. CDR3 length: 14 amino acids. The germline V gene encodes CDR1 SGHTA and CDR2 FQGNSA. The V gene lost 5 bases and the J gene lost 6 bases, with 16 bases spanning the gap. CDR3 DNA (partial): TGTGCCAGCAGCCGATGGACTAAACCGAATGGC. Protein product: CASSRWTKPNG. The full CDR3 reads CASSRWTKPNGYTF.

With regard to this clone: The read gets to within 3 residues of the CDR3 end, and the germline J gene fills in the rest. The chain combines TRBV27 with TRBJ2-7; TRBD1 agrees at 11 bases. With 6 bases clipped from V and 5 bases from J, the junction kept 12 bases outside the gene matches. Germline CDR1 is MNHEY and CDR2 is SMNVEV (reference sequence). CDR3 length: 16 residues. CDR3 bases read: TGTGCCAGCAGCCATCTGGCGGGGACAGGGGGTGACGAG. Protein: CASSHLAGTGGDE. The full CDR3 reads CASSHLAGTGGDEQYF.